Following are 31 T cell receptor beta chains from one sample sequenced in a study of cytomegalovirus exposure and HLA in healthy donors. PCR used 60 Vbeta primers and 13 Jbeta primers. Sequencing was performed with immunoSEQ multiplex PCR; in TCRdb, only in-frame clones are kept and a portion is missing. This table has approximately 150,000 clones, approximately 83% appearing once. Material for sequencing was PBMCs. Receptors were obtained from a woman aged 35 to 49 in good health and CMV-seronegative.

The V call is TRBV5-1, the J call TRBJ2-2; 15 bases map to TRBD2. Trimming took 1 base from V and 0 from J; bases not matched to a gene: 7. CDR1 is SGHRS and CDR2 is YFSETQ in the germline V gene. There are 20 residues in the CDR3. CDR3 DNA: TGCGCCAGCAGCTTGCCGCCCGGGACTAGCGGGGGGACGAACACCGGGGAGCTGTTTTTT. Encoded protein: CASSLPPGTSGGTNTGELFF.

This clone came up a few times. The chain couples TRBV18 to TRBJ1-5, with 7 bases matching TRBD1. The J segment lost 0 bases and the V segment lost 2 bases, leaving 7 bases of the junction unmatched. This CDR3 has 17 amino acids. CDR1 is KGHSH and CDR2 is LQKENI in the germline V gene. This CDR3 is CASSPYSQGDSNQPQHF. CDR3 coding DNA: TGTGCCAGCTCACCATATAGCCAGGGGGATAGCAATCAGCCCCAGCATTTT. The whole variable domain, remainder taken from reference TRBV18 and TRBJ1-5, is NAGVMQNPRHLVRRRGQEARLRCSPMKGHSHVYWYRQLPEEGLKFMVYLQKENIIDESGMPKERFSAEFPKEGPSILRIQQVVRGDSAAYFCASSPYSQGDSNQPQHFGDGTRLSIL.

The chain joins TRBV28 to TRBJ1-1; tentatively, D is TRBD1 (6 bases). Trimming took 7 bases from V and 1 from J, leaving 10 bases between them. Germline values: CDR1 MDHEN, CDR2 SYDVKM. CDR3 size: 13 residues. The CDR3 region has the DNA TGTGCCAGCACCCGGGGACAGAACACTGAAGCTTTCTTT. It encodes CASTRGQNTEAFF.

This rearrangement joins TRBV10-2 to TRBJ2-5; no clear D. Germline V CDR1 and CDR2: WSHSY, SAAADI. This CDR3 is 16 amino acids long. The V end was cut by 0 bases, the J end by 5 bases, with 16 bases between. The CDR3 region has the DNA TGCGCCAGCAGTGAGTCCCTAGGAGCTAGGTCTGAGACCCAGTACTTC. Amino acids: CASSESLGARSETQYF.

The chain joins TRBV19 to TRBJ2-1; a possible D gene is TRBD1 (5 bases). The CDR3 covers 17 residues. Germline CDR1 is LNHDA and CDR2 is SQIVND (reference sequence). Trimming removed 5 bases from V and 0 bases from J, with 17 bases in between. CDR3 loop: CASSPPRQSSSYNEQFF. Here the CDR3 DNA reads TGTGCCAGTAGTCCCCCCCGACAGTCGAGCTCCTACAATGAGCAGTTCTTC.

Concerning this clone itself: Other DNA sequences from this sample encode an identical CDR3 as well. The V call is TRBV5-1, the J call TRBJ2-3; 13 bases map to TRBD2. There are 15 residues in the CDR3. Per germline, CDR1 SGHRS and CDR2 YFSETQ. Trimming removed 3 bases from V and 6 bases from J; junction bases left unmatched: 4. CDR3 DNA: TGCGCCAGCAGCTCCGGGACTAGCGGGACGGATACGCAGTATTTT. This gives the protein CASSSGTSGTDTQYF.

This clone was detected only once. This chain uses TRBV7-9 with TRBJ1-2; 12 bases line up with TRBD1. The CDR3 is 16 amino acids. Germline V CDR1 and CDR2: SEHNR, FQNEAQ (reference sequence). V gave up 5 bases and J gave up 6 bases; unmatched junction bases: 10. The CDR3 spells CASSTRGQGAINGYTF. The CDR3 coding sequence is TGTGCCAGCAGCACACGGGGACAGGGGGCGATAAATGGCTACACCTTC.

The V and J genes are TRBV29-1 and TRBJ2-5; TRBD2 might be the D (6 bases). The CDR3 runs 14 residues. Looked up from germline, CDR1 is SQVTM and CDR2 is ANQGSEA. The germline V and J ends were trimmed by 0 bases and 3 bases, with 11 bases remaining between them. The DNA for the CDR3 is TGCAGCGTTGAAGATGGGGCTAGCGAAGAGACCCAGTACTTC. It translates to CSVEDGASEETQYF. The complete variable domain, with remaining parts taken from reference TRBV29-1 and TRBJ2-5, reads SAVISQKPSRDICQRGTSLTIQCQVDSQVTMMFWYRQQPGQSLTLIATANQGSEATYESGFVIDKFPISRPNLTFSTLTVSNMSPEDSSIYLCSVEDGASEETQYFGPGTRLLVL.

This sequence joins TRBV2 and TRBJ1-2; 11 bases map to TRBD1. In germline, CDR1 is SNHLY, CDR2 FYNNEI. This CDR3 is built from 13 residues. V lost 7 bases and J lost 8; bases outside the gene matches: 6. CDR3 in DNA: TGTGCCAGCAAGGACAGGGGGCCGGAAGGCTACACCTTC. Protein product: CASKDRGPEGYTF.

CDR3 residues: CAGYRAAAEAFF. The CDR3 DNA sequence: TGTGCCGGATACAGGGCAGCGGCTGAAGCTTTCTTT. The rearrangement links TRBV30 to TRBJ1-1; a weak D match, TRBD1 (6 bases). V shed 8 bases and J shed 6 bases, with 16 bases lying between them. Germline loops: CDR1 GTSNPN, CDR2 SVGIG (reference sequence). The CDR3 runs to 12 residues.

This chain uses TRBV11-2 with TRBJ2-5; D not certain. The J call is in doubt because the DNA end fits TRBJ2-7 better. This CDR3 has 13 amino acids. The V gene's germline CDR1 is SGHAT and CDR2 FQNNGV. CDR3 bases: TGTGCCAGCAGCTTAGCACCAGGTGGCGAGCAGTACTTC. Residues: CASSLAPGGEQYF.

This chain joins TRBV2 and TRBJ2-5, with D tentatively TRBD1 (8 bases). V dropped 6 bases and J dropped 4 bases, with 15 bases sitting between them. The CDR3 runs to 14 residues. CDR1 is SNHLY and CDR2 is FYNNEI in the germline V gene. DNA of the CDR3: TGTGCCAGCAGCAGGACAGGGAGGGGAGAGACCCAGTACTTC. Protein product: CASSRTGRGETQYF.

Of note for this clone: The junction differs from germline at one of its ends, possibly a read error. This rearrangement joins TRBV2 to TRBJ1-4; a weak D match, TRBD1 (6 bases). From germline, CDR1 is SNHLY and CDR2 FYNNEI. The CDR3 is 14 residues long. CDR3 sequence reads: CASSITGRIEKLFF. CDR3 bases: TGTGCAAGCAGCATAACAGGGAGAATCGAAAAACTGTTTTTT. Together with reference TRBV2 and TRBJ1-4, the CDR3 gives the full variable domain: EPEVTQTPSHQVTQMGQEVILRCVPISNHLYFYWYRQILGQKVEFLVSFYNNEISEKSEIFDDQFSVERPDGSNFTLKIRSTKLEDSAMYFCASSITGRIEKLFFGSGTQLSVL.

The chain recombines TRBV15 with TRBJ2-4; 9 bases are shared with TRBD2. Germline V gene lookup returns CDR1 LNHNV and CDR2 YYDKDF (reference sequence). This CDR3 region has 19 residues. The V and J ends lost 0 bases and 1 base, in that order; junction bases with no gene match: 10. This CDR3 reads CATSREGERGALAKNIQYF. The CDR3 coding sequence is TGTGCCACCAGCAGAGAGGGGGAGCGGGGGGCCTTGGCCAAAAACATTCAGTACTTC.

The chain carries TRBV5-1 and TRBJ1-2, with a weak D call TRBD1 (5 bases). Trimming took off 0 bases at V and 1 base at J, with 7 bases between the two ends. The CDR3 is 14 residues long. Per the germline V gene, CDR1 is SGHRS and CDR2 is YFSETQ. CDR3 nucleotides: TGCGCCAGCAGCTTGGACAGGTTTAACTATGGCTACACCTTC. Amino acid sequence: CASSLDRFNYGYTF. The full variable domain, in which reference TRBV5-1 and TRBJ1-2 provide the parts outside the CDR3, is KAGVTQTPRYLIKTRGQQVTLSCSPISGHRSVSWYQQTPGQGLQFLFEYFSETQRNKGNFPGRFSGRQFSNSRSEMNVSTLELGDSALYLCASSLDRFNYGYTFGSGTRLTVV.

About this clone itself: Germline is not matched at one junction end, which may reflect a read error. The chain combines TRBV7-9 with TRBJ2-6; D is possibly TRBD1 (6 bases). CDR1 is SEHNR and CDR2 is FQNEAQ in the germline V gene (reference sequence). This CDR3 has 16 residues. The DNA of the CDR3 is TGTTCCAGCAGCTTAGTGGGGGCGTCTGGGGCCAACGTCCTGACTTTC. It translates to CSSSLVGASGANVLTF.

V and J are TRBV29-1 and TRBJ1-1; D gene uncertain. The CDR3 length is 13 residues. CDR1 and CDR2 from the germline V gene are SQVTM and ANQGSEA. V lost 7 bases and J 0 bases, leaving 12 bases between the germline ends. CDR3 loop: CSAVQFMNTEAFF. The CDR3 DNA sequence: TGCAGCGCCGTACAGTTCATGAACACTGAAGCTTTCTTT. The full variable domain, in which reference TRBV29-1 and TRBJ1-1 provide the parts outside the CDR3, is SAVISQKPSRDICQRGTSLTIQCQVDSQVTMMFWYRQQPGQSLTLIATANQGSEATYESGFVIDKFPISRPNLTFSTLTVSNMSPEDSSIYLCSAVQFMNTEAFFGQGTRLTVV.

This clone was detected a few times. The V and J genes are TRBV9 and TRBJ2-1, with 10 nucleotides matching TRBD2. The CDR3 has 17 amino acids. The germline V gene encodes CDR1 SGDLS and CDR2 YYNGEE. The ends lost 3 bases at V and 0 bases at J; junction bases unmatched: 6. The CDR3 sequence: CASSGIAGGPSYNEQFF. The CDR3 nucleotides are TGTGCCAGCAGCGGAATAGCGGGAGGACCCTCCTACAATGAGCAGTTCTTC.

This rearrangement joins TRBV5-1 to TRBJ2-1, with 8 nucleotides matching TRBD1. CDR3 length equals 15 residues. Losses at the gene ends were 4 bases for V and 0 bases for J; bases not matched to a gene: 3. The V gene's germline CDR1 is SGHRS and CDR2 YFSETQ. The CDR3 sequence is CASSGTGGSYNEQFF. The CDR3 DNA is TGCGCCAGCAGCGGCACAGGGGGCTCCTACAATGAGCAGTTCTTC.

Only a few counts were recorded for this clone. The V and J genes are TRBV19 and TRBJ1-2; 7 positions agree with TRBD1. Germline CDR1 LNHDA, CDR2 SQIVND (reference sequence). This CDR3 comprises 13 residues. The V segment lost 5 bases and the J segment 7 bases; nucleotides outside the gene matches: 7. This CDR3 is CASSVRDRSGYTF. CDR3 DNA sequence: TGTGCCAGTAGTGTAAGGGACAGATCTGGCTACACCTTC.

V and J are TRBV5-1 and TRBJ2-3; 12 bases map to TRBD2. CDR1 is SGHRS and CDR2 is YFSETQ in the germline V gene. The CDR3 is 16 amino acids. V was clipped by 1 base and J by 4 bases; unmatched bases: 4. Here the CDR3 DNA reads TGCGCCAGCAGCTTGCGAGCTAGCGGGGGGGCAGATACGCAGTATTTT. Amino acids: CASSLRASGGADTQYF.

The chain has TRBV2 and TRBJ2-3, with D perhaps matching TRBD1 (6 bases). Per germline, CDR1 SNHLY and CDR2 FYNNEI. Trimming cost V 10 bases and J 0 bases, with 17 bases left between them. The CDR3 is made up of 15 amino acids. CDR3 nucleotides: TGTGCCACCCCCGGGACAACTGTTAGCACAGATACGCAGTATTTT. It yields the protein CATPGTTVSTDTQYF. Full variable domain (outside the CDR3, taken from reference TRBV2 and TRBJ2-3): EPEVTQTPSHQVTQMGQEVILRCVPISNHLYFYWYRQILGQKVEFLVSFYNNEISEKSEIFDDQFSVERPDGSNFTLKIRSTKLEDSAMYFCATPGTTVSTDTQYFGPGTRLTVL.

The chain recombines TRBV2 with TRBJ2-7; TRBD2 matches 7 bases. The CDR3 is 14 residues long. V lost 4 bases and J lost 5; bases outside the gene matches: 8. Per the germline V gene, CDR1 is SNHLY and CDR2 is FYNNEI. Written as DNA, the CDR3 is TGTGCCAGCAGTGTGGGGGGAGGGAGCCACGAGCAGTACTTC. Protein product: CASSVGGGSHEQYF.

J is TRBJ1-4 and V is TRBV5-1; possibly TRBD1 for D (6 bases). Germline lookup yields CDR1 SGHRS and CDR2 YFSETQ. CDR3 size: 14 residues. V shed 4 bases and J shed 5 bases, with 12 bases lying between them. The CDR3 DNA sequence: TGCGCCAGCAGCATGGGGGCTGTGAATGAAAAACTGTTTTTT. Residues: CASSMGAVNEKLFF.

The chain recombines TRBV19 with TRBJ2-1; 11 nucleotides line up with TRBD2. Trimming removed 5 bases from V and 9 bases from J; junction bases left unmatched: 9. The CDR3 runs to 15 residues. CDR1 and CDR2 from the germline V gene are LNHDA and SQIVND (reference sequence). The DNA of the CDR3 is TGTGCCAGTAGTGGTAAGGGACTAGCGGCGACTGAGCAGTTCTTC. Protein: CASSGKGLAATEQFF.

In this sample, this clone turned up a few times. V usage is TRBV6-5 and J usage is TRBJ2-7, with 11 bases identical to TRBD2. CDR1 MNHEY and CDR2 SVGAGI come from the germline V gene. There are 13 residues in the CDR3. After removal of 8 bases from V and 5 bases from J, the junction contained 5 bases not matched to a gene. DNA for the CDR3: TGTGCCAGCGCGGGACTAGCGGTGCACGAGCAGTACTTC. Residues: CASAGLAVHEQYF.

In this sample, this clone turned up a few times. The CDR3 DNA sequence: TGTGCCAGCAGCCAGGGTTCCGCTGGGGCCAACGTCCTGACTTTC. Protein sequence: CASSQGSAGANVLTF. The chain couples TRBV28 to TRBJ2-6; TRBD1 is a possible D gene (5 bases). CDR3 size: 15 residues. Germline V gives CDR1 MDHEN, CDR2 SYDVKM. Trimming took 6 bases from V and 2 from J, leaving 11 bases between them.

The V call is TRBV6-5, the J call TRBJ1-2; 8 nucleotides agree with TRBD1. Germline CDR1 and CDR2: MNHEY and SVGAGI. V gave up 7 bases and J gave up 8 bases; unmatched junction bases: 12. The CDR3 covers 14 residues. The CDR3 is CASTAGQGLFGYTF. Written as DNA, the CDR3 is TGTGCCAGCACTGCAGGACAGGGACTCTTCGGCTACACCTTC.

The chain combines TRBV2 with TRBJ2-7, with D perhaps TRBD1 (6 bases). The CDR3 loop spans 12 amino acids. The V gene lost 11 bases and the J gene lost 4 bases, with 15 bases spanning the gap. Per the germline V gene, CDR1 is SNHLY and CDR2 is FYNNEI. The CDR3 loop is CAGLTGDYEQYF. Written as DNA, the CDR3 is TGTGCCGGATTGACAGGAGATTACGAGCAGTACTTC.

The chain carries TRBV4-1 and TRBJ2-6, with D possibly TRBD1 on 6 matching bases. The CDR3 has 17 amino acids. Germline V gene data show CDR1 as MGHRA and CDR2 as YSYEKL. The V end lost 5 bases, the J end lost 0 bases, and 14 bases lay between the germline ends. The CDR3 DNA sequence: TGCGCCAGCAGCTTAACAGGACAGATCTCTGGGGCCAACGTCCTGACTTTC. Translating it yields CASSLTGQISGANVLTF.

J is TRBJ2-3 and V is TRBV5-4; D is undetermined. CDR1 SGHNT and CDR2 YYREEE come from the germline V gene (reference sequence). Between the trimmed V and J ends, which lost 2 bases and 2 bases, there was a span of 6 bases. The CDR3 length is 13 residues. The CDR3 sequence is CASSFPNTDTQYF. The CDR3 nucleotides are TGTGCCAGCAGCTTCCCTAACACAGATACGCAGTATTTT. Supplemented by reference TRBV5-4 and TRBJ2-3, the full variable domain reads ETGVTQSPTHLIKTRGQQVTLRCSSQSGHNTVSWYQQALGQGPQFIFQYYREEENGRGNFPPRFSGLQFPNYSSELNVNALELDDSALYLCASSFPNTDTQYFGPGTRLTVL.